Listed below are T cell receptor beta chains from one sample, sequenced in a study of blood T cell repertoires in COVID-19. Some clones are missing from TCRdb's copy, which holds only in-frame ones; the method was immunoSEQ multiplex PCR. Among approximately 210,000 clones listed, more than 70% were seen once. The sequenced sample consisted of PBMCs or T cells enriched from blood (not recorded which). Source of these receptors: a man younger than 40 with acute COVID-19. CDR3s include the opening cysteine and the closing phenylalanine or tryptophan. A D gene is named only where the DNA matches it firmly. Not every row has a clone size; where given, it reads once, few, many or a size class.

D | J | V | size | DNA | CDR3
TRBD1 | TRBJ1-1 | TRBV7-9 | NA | TGTGCCAGCAGCTCCCCTCACAGGGGCGGAGGCACTGAAGCTTTCTTT | CASSSPHRGGGTEAFF
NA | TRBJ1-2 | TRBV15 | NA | TGTGCCACCAGCAGTCTTAGGGGCAGCCGATCTGGCTACACCTTC | CATSSLRGSRSGYTF
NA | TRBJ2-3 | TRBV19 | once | TGTGCCAGTAGCTTCCGTTCCGGGGATACGCAGTATTTT | CASSFRSGDTQYF
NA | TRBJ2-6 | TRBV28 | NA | TGTGCCAGCAGGTATTCCGGTTCTGGGGCCAACGTCCTGACTTTC | CASRYSGSGANVLTF
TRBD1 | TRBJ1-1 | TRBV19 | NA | TGTGCCAGTAGTTTGCGGACAGGGTTGAACACTGAAGCTTTCTTT | CASSLRTGLNTEAFF
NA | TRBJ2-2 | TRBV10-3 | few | TGTGCCATCGCGGGACAGATGGGTGGGGAGCTGTTTTTT | CAIAGQMGGELFF
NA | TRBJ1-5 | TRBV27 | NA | TGTGCCAGCAGTTTACGACCGTGGACAGAAGTTAATCAGCCCCAGCATTTT | CASSLRPWTEVNQPQHF
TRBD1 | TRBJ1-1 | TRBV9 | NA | TGTGCCAGCCTCCAGGGGGTCCCACGGCTCATGAACACTGAAGCTTTCTTT | CASLQGVPRLMNTEAFF
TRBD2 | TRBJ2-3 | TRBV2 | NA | TGTGCCAGCGCCGGACTAGCGGGGATTAACACAGATACGCAGTATTTT | CASAGLAGINTDTQYF
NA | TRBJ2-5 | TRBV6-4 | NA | TGTGCGTGGAGCGTCCAAGAGACCCAGTACTTC | CAWSVQETQYF
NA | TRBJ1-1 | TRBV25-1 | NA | TGTGCCAGCAGTGAAGGAAAACGGAGTTTTGAAGCTTTCTTT | CASSEGKRSFEAFF
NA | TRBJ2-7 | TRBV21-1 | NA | TGTGCCAGCGACGGGACAGGGGTATTC | CASDGTGVF
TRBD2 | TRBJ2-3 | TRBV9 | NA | TGTGCCAGCAGTCAGCGGGGGGGCCCCTCAGATACGCAGTATTTT | CASSQRGGPSDTQYF
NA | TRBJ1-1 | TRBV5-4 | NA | TGTGCCAGCAGCTCGGACATTCCCTTCGGGAACACTGAAGCTTTCTTT | CASSSDIPFGNTEAFF
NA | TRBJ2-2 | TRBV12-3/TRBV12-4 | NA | TGTGCCAGCAGTTTAAGGGGTACCGGGGAGCTGTTTTTT | CASSLRGTGELFF
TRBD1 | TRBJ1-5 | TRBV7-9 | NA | TGTGCCAGCAGCTTAGGGGGACAGGACAATCAGCCCCAGCATTTT | CASSLGGQDNQPQHF
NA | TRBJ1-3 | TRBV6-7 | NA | TGTGCCAGCAGTTACCTCCCTCCGGGTCACTCTGGAAACACCATATATTTT | CASSYLPPGHSGNTIYF
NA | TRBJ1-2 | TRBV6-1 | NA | TGTGCCAGCAGTGAATCGGGGATGACAAACTATGGCTACACCTTC | CASSESGMTNYGYTF
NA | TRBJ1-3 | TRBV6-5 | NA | TGTGCCAGCAGTTACTCGACAAAAGGAAACACCATATATTTT | CASSYSTKGNTIYF
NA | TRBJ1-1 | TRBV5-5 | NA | TGTGCCAGCACCCTGTCCTCTTTGAACACTGAAGCTTTCTTT | CASTLSSLNTEAFF
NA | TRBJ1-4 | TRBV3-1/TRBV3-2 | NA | TGTGCCAGCAGCCAAGGCCAGGCTGAAAAACTGTTTTTT | CASSQGQAEKLFF
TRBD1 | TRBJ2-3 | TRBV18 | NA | TGTGCCAGCTCATTCAAGACAGGGGGAGATACGCAGTATTTT | CASSFKTGGDTQYF
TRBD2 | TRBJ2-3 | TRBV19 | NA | TGTGCCAGTAAGCGGGGGACAGATACGCAGTATTTT | CASKRGTDTQYF
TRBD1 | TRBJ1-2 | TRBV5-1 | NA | TGCGCCAGCAGCTTGGTTGAGACAGGGGACTATGGCTACACCTTC | CASSLVETGDYGYTF
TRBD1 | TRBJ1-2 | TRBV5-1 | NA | TGCGCCAGCAGCTTGGCGGGACAGGCGAACTATGGCTACACCTTC | CASSLAGQANYGYTF
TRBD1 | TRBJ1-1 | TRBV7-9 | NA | TGTGCCAGCAGCGCTAGCGACAGGGTTGAAACTGAAGCTTTCTTT | CASSASDRVETEAFF
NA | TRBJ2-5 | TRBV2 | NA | TGTGCCAGCACTCTAGGGGTAGGGGAGACCCAGTACTTC | CASTLGVGETQYF
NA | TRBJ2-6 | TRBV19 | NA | TGTGCCAGTAGTCCCCGGCTAGCTGGGGCCAACGTCCTGACTTTC | CASSPRLAGANVLTF
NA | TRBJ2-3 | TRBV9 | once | TGTGCCAGCAGCGTTGGGGGGGCCCGCACAGATACGCAGTATTTT | CASSVGGARTDTQYF
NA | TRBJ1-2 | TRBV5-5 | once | TGTGCCAGCAGCTTGGAACAGTCGGGGGGCGTCGATGGCTACACCTTC | CASSLEQSGGVDGYTF
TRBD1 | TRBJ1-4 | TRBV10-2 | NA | TGCGCCAGCACCGGGACAGGGGGAGGAAAACTGTTTTTT | CASTGTGGGKLFF
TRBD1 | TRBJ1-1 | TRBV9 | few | TGTGCCAGCAGCGTGGGTACCCGGGACAGTTCTGAAGCTTTCTTT | CASSVGTRDSSEAFF
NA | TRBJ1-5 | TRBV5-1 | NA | TGCGCCAGCAGCTCCGGGACACCCAATCAGCCCCAGCATTTT | CASSSGTPNQPQHF
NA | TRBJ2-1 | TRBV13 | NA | TGTGCCAGCAGCTTGGCAGTGAATGAGCAGTTCTTC | CASSLAVNEQFF
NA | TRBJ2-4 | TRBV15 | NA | TGTGCCACCAGCAGAGGGGACACCGAAAACATTCAGTACTTC | CATSRGDTENIQYF
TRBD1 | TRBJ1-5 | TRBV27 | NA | TGTGCCAGCAGACTAACAGGGGGCAATCAGCCCCAGCATTTT | CASRLTGGNQPQHF
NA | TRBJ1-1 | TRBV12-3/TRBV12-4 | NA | TGTGCCAGCAGCGTAACGGTGAACACTGAAGCTTTCTTT | CASSVTVNTEAFF
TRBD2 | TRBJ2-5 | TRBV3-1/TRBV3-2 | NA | TGTGCCAGCAGCCAATTCGCGAGGAGCGGGGAAGAGACCCAGTACTTC | CASSQFARSGEETQYF